Below are 7 T cell receptor beta chains sequenced from a single sample in a study of blood T cell repertoires in COVID-19. The protocol was immunoSEQ multiplex PCR, while the TCRdb copy is restricted to in-frame clones and leaves out a portion. The profile shows more than 95,000 clones, more than 70% of them singletons. Sequenced sample: peripheral blood. The source of these receptors is a man aged 80 or over with active or convalescent COVID-19.

This clone was found once. The chain employs TRBV15 and TRBJ1-1, with D hard to call. Germline CDR1 and CDR2: LNHNV and YYDKDF (reference sequence). The CDR3 is 13 residues long. Trimming pared 2 bases from V and 4 bases from J, leaving 8 bases between. The CDR3 loop reads CATSRPLVTEAFF. CDR3 bases: TGTGCCACCAGCAGACCACTCGTCACTGAAGCTTTCTTT. Full variable domain (remainder filled in from reference TRBV15 and TRBJ1-1): DAMVIQNPRYQVTQFGKPVTLSCSQTLNHNVMYWYQQKSSQAPKLLFHYYDKDFNNEADTPDNFQSRRPNTSFCFLDIRSPGLGDTAMYLCATSRPLVTEAFFGQGTRLTVV.

This clone has more than one count but fewer than ten. The rearrangement joins TRBV5-4 to TRBJ2-2, with 11 bases aligning to TRBD2. There are 13 residues in the CDR3. The trim removed 6 bases at V and 10 bases at J, leaving 5 bases unmatched. CDR1 and CDR2 from the germline V gene are SGHNT and YYREEE (reference sequence). In DNA, the CDR3 is TGTGCCAGCACCCTAGCGGGGGGTCCGGAGCTGTTTTTT. It is translated as CASTLAGGPELFF.

The rearrangement links TRBV19 to TRBJ1-2; 9 positions match TRBD1. The V segment lost 6 bases and the J segment 6 bases; nucleotides outside the gene matches: 5. The length of the CDR3 is 13 residues. CDR1 is LNHDA and CDR2 is SQIVND in the germline V gene (reference sequence). The CDR3 bases are TGTGCCAGTAGGGGACAGGGAAGACATGGCTACACCTTC. Its translation: CASRGQGRHGYTF.

The V gene is TRBV5-5, the J gene TRBJ1-1; a weak D match, TRBD1 (5 bases). In germline, CDR1 is SGHKS, CDR2 YYEKEE (reference sequence). The V gene lost 0 bases and the J gene lost 4 bases, with 13 bases spanning the gap. The CDR3 length is 15 residues. CDR3 protein: CASSLGGHGSTEAFF. CDR3 bases: TGTGCCAGCAGCTTGGGGGGCCACGGGAGCACTGAAGCTTTCTTT.

CDR3: CASSFRRQGAPETQYF. The CDR3 DNA reads as TGTGCCAGCAGTTTTCGGCGACAGGGGGCCCCAGAGACCCAGTACTTC. V and J are TRBV28 and TRBJ2-5, with 10 bases identical to TRBD1. The CDR3 totals 16 residues. Germline V gene lookup returns CDR1 MDHEN and CDR2 SYDVKM. Unmatched junction bases numbered 8, after V lost 3 bases and J lost 4 bases.

The chain carries TRBV11-2 and TRBJ2-3, with a weak D call TRBD1 (6 bases). Germline CDR1 and CDR2: SGHAT and FQNNGV. The CDR3 is 15 amino acids. The V and J ends lost 6 bases and 0 bases respectively, with 13 bases between them. The CDR3 sequence: CASRGLQGSTDTQYF. Written as DNA, the CDR3 is TGTGCCAGCAGGGGGTTACAGGGTAGCACAGATACGCAGTATTTT.

This clone occurred many times. V and J are TRBV6-2 or TRBV6-3 and TRBJ2-1; 12 bases fit TRBD1. The CDR3 is made up of 16 amino acids. Germline trimming cut 6 bases from V and 7 bases from J; bases unmatched to any gene: 10. The germline gives CDR1 MNHEY, CDR2 SVGEGT. The CDR3 is CASRPLSGQGANEQFF. CDR3 in DNA: TGTGCCAGCAGGCCTTTGTCGGGACAGGGGGCGAATGAGCAGTTCTTC.